This T cell receptor beta chain emerged from a study of shared clonotypes between healthy human individuals. The overall study: A donor's plate count was three for CD4 naive and three for CD4 memory; CD8 naive had two and CD8 memory one.

Germline V gives CDR1 LGHNA, CDR2 YSLEER. There are 17 residues in the CDR3. Trimming shortened V by 0 bases and J by 0 bases, and 11 bases separated the two germline ends. Sequencing was performed with immunoSEQ multiplex PCR; in TCRdb, only in-frame clones are kept and a portion is missing. The repertoire consists of about 1.5 million clones, with around 98% occurring once and the leading ten covering about 0.42%. The sequencing input was naive CD4+ T cells sorted from blood. Subset: CD45RA+ positively selected. The receptor comes from a young man in good health. V is TRBV4-3 and J is TRBJ2-2, with D maybe TRBD1 (6 bases). Written as DNA, the CDR3 is TGCGCCAGCAGCCAAGATATGGGGGCCCCGAACACCGGGGAGCTGTTTTTT. Translation: CASSQDMGAPNTGELFF.